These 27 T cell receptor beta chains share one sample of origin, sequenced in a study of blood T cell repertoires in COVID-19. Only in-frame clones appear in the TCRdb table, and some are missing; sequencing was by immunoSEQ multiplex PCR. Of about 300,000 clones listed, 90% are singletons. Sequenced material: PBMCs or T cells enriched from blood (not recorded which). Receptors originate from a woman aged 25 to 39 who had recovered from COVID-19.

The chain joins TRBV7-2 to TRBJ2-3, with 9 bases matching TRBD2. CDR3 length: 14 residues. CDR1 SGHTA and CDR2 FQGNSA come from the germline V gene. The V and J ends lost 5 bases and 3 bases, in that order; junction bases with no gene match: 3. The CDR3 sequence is CASSPGLATDTQYF. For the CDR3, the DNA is TGTGCCAGCAGCCCGGGACTAGCTACAGATACGCAGTATTTT.

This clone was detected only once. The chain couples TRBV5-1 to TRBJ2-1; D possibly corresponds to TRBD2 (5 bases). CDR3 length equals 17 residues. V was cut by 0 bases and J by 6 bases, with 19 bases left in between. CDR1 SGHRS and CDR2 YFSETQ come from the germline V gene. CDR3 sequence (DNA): TGCGCCAGCAGCTTGGACCCAAGCGGAGTGGGTAGCAATGAGCAGTTCTTC. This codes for CASSLDPSGVGSNEQFF.

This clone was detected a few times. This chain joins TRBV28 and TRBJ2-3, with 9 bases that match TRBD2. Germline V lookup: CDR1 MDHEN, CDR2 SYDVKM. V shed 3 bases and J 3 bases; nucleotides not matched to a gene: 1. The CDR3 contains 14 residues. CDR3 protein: CASSFLAGTDTQYF. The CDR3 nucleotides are TGTGCCAGCAGTTTCCTAGCGGGAACAGATACGCAGTATTTT.

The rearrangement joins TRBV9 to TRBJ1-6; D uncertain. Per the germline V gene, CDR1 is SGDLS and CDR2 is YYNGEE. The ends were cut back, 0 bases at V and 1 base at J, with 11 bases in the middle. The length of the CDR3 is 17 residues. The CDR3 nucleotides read TGTGCCAGCAGCGTAGGTTCGGGGAGATCCTATAATTCACCCCTCCACTTT. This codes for CASSVGSGRSYNSPLHF.

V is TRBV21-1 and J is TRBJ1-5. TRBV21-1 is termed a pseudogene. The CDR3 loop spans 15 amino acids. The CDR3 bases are TGTGCCAGCAGACTCAGAGGCGGTAACAATCAGCCCCAGCATTTT. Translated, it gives CASRLRGGNNQPQHF.

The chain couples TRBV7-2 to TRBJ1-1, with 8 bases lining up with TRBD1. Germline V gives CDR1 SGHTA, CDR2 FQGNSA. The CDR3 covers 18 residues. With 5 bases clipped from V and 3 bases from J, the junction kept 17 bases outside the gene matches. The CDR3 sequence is CASSQLVNGQGQDTEAFF. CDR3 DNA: TGTGCCAGCAGCCAGCTTGTAAATGGACAGGGCCAAGACACTGAAGCTTTCTTT.

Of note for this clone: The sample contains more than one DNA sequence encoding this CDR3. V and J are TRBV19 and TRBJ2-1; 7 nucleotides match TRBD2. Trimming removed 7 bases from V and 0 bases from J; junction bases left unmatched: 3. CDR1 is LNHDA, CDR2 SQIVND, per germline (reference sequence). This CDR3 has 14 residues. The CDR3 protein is CASTSGSSYNEQFF. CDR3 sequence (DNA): TGTGCCAGTACTAGCGGCAGCTCCTACAATGAGCAGTTCTTC.

The CDR3 nucleotides read TGTGCCAGCACCATAGCGGGACAAAGAACCGGGGAGCTGTTTTTT. It is translated as CASTIAGQRTGELFF. This chain joins TRBV28 and TRBJ2-2; TRBD2 matches at 8 bases. This CDR3 spans 15 amino acids. The junction had 9 bases not matched to a gene; V was cut back by 7 bases and J by 5 bases. CDR1 MDHEN and CDR2 SYDVKM come from the germline V gene.

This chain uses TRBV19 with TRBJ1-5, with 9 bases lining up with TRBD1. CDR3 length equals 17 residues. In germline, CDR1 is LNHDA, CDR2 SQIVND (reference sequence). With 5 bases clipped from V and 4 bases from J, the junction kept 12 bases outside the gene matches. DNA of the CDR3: TGTGCCAGTAGTGAGTGGTCGGGACAGGGAGGGAATCAGCCCCAGCATTTT. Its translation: CASSEWSGQGGNQPQHF.

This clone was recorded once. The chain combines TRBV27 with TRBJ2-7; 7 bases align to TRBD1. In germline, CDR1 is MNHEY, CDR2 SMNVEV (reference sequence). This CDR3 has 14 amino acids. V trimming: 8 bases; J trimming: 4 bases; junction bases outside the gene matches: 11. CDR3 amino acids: CASGPGQTLYEQYF. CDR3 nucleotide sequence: TGTGCCAGCGGCCCGGGACAGACCTTATACGAGCAGTACTTC.

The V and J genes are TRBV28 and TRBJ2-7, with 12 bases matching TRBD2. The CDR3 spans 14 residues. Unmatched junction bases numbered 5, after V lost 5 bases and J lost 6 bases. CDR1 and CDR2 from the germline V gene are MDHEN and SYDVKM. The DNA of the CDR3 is TGTGCCAGCAGTCCTAGCGGGGGGGTTTCCGAGCAGTACTTC. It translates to CASSPSGGVSEQYF.

The CDR3 DNA is TGTGCCAGCAGCCAAGATAGGACTAATGTCAATGAGCAGTTCTTC. It yields the protein CASSQDRTNVNEQFF. V usage is TRBV3-1 (or the pseudogene TRBV3-2) and J usage is TRBJ2-1, with D possibly TRBD2 on 6 matching bases. The CDR3 totals 15 residues. From germline, CDR1 is LGHDT and CDR2 YNNKEL (reference sequence). Trimming left V 0 bases short and J 6 bases short, with 12 bases between.

Here the CDR3 DNA reads TGTGCCAGTAGACAGCCAGCAACTAATGAAAAACTGTTTTTT. As protein: CASRQPATNEKLFF. The chain couples TRBV19 to TRBJ1-4; D gene uncertain. CDR1 is LNHDA and CDR2 is SQIVND in the germline V gene (reference sequence). This CDR3 is 14 amino acids long. V lost 6 bases, J lost 0 bases, and 8 bases lay in between.

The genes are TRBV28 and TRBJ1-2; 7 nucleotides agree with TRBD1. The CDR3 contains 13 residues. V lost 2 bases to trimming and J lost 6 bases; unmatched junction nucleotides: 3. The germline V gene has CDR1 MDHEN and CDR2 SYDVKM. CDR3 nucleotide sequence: TGTGCCAGCAGTTTACGGGACAGAAATGGCTACACCTTC. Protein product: CASSLRDRNGYTF.

CDR3: CASSEGTSGREETQYF. For the CDR3, the DNA is TGTGCCAGCAGCGAGGGGACTAGCGGGAGGGAGGAGACCCAGTACTTC. This chain connects TRBV9 to TRBJ2-5; 16 bases are shared with TRBD2. CDR1 is SGDLS and CDR2 is YYNGEE in the germline V gene. Trimming cost V 3 bases and J 5 bases; bases outside gene matches: 4. The CDR3 consists of 16 residues.

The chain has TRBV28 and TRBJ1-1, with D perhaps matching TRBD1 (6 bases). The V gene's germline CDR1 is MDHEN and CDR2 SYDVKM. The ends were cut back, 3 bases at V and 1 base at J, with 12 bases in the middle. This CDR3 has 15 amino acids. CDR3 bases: TGTGCCAGCAGTTTTGTTGGACAGCAGAACACTGAAGCTTTCTTT. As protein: CASSFVGQQNTEAFF. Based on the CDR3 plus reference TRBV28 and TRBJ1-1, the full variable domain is DVKVTQSSRYLVKRTGEKVFLECVQDMDHENMFWYRQDPGLGLRLIYFSYDVKMKEKGDIPEGYSVSREKKERFSLILESASTNQTSMYLCASSFVGQQNTEAFFGQGTRLTVV.

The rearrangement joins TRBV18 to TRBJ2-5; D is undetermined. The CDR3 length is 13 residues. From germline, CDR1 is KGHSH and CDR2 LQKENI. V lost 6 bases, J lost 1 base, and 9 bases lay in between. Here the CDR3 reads CASSSDIQETQYF. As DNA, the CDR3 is TGTGCCAGCTCGTCAGACATCCAAGAGACCCAGTACTTC.

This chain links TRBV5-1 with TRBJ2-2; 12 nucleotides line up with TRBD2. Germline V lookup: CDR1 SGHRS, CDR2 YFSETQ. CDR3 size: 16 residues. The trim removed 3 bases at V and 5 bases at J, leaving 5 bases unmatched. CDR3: CASSWLGTSGTGELFF. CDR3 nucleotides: TGCGCCAGCAGCTGGCTCGGGACTAGCGGGACCGGGGAGCTGTTTTTT.

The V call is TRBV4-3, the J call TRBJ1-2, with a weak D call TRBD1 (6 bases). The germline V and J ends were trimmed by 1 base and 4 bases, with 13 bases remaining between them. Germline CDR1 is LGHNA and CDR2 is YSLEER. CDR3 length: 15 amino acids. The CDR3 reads CASSQAQTGVYGYTF. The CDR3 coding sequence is TGCGCCAGCAGCCAAGCCCAGACAGGAGTCTATGGCTACACCTTC.

This CDR3 reads CASSQTDIGNTIYF. The CDR3 nucleotides read TGCGCCAGCAGCCAAACCGACATTGGAAACACCATATATTTT. This sequence joins TRBV4-1 and TRBJ1-3, with D uncertain. V gave up 2 bases and J gave up 3 bases, with 8 bases separating them. This CDR3 is 14 amino acids long. Per the germline V gene, CDR1 is MGHRA and CDR2 is YSYEKL.

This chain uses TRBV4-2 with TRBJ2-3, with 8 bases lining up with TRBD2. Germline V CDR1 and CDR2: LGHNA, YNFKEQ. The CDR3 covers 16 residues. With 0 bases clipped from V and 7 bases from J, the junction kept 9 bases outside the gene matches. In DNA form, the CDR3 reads TGTGCCAGCAGCCAAGATACGGGAGGGGCCGGGAATACGCAGTATTTT. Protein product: CASSQDTGGAGNTQYF.

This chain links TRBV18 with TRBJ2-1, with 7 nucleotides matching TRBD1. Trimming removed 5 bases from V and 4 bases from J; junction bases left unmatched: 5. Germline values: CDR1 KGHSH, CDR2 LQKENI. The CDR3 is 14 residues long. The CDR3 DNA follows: TGTGCCAGCTCAGAAGGACAGGCGTACAATGAGCAGTTCTTC. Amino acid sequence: CASSEGQAYNEQFF. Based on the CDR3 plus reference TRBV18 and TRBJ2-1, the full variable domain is NAGVMQNPRHLVRRRGQEARLRCSPMKGHSHVYWYRQLPEEGLKFMVYLQKENIIDESGMPKERFSAEFPKEGPSILRIQQVVRGDSAAYFCASSEGQAYNEQFFGPGTRLTVL.

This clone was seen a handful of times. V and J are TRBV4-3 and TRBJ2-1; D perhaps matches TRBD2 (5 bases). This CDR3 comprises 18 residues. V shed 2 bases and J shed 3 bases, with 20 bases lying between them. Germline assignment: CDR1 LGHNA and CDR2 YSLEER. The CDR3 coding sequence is TGCGCCAGCAGCCAACGGACTCTTCAGGTCAGCCTCTACAATGAGCAGTTCTTC. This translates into CASSQRTLQVSLYNEQFF.

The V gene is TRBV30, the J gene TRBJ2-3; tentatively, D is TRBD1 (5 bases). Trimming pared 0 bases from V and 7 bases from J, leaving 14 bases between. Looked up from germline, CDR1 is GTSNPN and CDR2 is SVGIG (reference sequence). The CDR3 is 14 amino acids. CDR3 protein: CAWSVPRAGNTQYF. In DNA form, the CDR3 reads TGTGCCTGGAGTGTACCCAGGGCTGGAAATACGCAGTATTTT.

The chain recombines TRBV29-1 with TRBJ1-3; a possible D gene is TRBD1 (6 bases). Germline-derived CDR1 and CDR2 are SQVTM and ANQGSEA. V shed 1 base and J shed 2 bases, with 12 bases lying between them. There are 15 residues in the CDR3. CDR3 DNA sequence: TGCAGCGTTGAAGTACAGGGCTTTGCTGGAAACACCATATATTTT. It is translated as CSVEVQGFAGNTIYF.

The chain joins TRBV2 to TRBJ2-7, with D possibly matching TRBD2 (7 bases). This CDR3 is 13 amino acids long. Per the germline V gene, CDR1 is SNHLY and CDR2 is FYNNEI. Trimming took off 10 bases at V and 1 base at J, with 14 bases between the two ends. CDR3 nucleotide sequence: TGTGCCAACGGGGAGGGGGGTTCCTACGAGCAGTACTTC. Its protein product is CANGEGGSYEQYF.

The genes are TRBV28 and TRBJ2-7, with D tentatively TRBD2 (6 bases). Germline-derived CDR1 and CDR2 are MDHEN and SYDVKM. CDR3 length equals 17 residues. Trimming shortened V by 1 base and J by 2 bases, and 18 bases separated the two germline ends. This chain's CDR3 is CASSLYNTARGAYEQYF. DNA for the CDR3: TGTGCCAGCAGTTTATACAACACGGCTCGCGGGGCCTACGAGCAGTACTTC.